This T cell receptor (beta chain) was captured by sequencing in a study of shared clonotypes between healthy human individuals. Across the whole study: Three plates were used per donor for CD4 naive, three for CD4 memory, two for CD8 naive and one for CD8 memory.

In the case of this clone: Its matching antigen is unknown.

Germline V gives CDR1 SGHTA, CDR2 FQGTGA. This CDR3 is 15 amino acids long. Trimming at V came to 2 bases and at J to 6 bases, leaving 8 bases not matched to a gene. Per the authors' pipeline: Filtering differed for immunoSEQ, which gave only junction sequences without quality scores. The method was immunoSEQ multiplex PCR; TCRdb's version includes in-frame clones alone and lacks a portion of them. V, J and clone size are those of that table, while D and trimming were read from the DNA. The top ten clones hold around 26% of a sample with 100,000 to 120,000 clones, around 68% of them seen once. Study-wide points: The four-donor shared clonotypes exceeded non-shared clonotypes in generation probability, with non-shared ones scoring lower. Naive subsets generally exceeded memory subsets in estimated richness.

This TCR was recovered from a woman in her 30s in good health. The sample taken for sequencing was memory CD8+ T cells sorted from blood. Subset specified: CD45RO+ cells pooled with CCR7-negative TemRA cells. The V gene is TRBV7-3, the J gene TRBJ2-7; TRBD2 aligns across 9 bases. The CDR3 sequence is CASSLLAGEGSEQYF. CDR3 nucleotides: TGTGCCAGCAGCTTATTAGCGGGAGAAGGTTCCGAGCAGTACTTC.